This TCR beta chain was recovered during a study of cytomegalovirus exposure and HLA in healthy donors. Study findings and constraints: A link between a missense DCLRE1C variant and TCR beta V- and J-gene trimming emerged from a later analysis.

The study ran its PCR with 60 Vbeta and 13 Jbeta primers. TCRdb's table, derived via immunoSEQ multiplex PCR, lists solely in-frame clones and lacks some. The sample yields fewer than 120,000 clones, 76% seen once. Points on this clone: Its antigen is unknown.

V gave up 2 bases and J gave up 11 bases; unmatched junction bases: 10. This CDR3 region has 15 residues. Germline CDR1 MRHNA, CDR2 SNTAGT. The specimen was PBMCs. This sequence joins TRBV6-4 and TRBJ2-1, with TRBD2 matching over 9 bases. The TCR comes from a man aged 25 to 45 in good health and CMV-seropositive. CDR3: CASSDGGGGGNQQFF. For the CDR3, the DNA is TGTGCCAGCAGTGACGGAGGCGGGGGGGGGAATCAGCAGTTCTTC.